Listed below are T cell receptor beta chains from one sample, sequenced in a study of T-cell memory formation after mild COVID-19. TCRdb processed the 5' RACE reads anew with MiXCR; each CDR3 protein has one entry. This sample carries about 340,000 distinct CDR3 sequences, about 20% of them seen once, and the ten largest clones take 20% to 25%. Material for sequencing was PBMCs or a T cell subset sorted from them (not recorded which). All receptors derive from a man between 18 and 35 years old who had mild COVID-19 (a few samples of this study predate the infection). Cell type and time point are not known. Each CDR3 is given with its conserved first and last residue. The D gene is left open where the match is weak. Expanded clones get a size class; other rows say once, few or many, or leave the size out.

d_call: TRBD2
clone_size: -
v_call: TRBV7-6
j_call: TRBJ2-3
cdr3_aa: CASSFLAGVTDTQYF
cdr3_nt: TGTGCCAGCAGCTTTCTGGCGGGGGTTACAGATACGCAGTATTTT

d_call: -
clone_size: few
v_call: TRBV5-1
j_call: TRBJ1-4
cdr3_aa: CASSNGGGEKLFF
cdr3_nt: TGCGCCAGCAGCAATGGCGGCGGGGAAAAACTGTTTTTT

d_call: -
clone_size: few
v_call: TRBV4-3
j_call: TRBJ2-5
cdr3_aa: CARVSGRETQYF
cdr3_nt: TGCGCCAGGGTTTCAGGGCGGGAGACCCAGTACTTC

d_call: -
clone_size: -
v_call: TRBV12-3/TRBV12-4
j_call: TRBJ2-2
cdr3_aa: CASSLLGNRELFF
cdr3_nt: TGTGCCAGCAGTTTGCTCGGGAACCGGGAGCTGTTTTTT

d_call: -
clone_size: many
v_call: TRBV3-1
j_call: TRBJ2-5
cdr3_aa: CASSHESRTQYF
cdr3_nt: TGTGCCAGCAGCCACGAGTCGAGGACCCAGTACTTC

d_call: -
clone_size: few
v_call: TRBV5-1
j_call: TRBJ2-3
cdr3_aa: CASSLVVVAEGLSTDTQYF
cdr3_nt: TGCGCCAGCAGCTTGGTGGTCGTGGCAGAGGGACTTAGCACAGATACGCAGTATTTT

d_call: -
clone_size: -
v_call: TRBV5-1
j_call: TRBJ1-1
cdr3_aa: CASALAENTEAFF
cdr3_nt: TGCGCCAGTGCTTTGGCAGAGAACACTGAAGCTTTCTTT

d_call: TRBD1
clone_size: -
v_call: TRBV5-8
j_call: TRBJ2-7
cdr3_aa: CASSLPSRDRVDEQYF
cdr3_nt: TGTGCCAGCAGCTTGCCGTCCCGGGACAGGGTGGACGAGCAGTACTTC

d_call: TRBD2
clone_size: few
v_call: TRBV20-1
j_call: TRBJ2-3
cdr3_aa: CSARVPAGGTDTQYF
cdr3_nt: TGCAGTGCTAGAGTTCCAGCGGGGGGGACAGATACGCAGTATTTT

d_call: TRBD2
clone_size: -
v_call: TRBV20-1
j_call: TRBJ2-1
cdr3_aa: CSARPGLAGGEQFF
cdr3_nt: TGCAGTGCTAGGCCGGGACTAGCGGGGGGTGAGCAGTTCTTC

d_call: -
clone_size: few
v_call: TRBV7-2
j_call: TRBJ1-1
cdr3_aa: CASSKYRDTEAFF
cdr3_nt: TGTGCCAGCAGCAAATACAGGGACACTGAAGCTTTCTTT